These T cell receptor beta chains were read from a single sample in a study of blood T cell repertoires in COVID-19. Libraries were prepared by immunoSEQ multiplex PCR; TCRdb keeps only in-frame clonotypes and omits some of them. The table shows around 360,000 clones, with about 90% occurring only once. What was sequenced was PBMCs or T cells enriched from blood (not recorded which). Receptor source: a man aged 35-49 years in a cohort exposed to, infected with or recovered from COVID-19 (not recorded which). Each CDR3 is given with its conserved first and last residue. A D gene is named only where the DNA matches it firmly. Size values are once, few and many counts, or a class for expanded clones, and some rows have none.

d_gene,abundance,v_gene,j_gene,CDR3nt,CDR3aa
.,.,TRBV19,TRBJ1-2,TGTGCCAGTAGCCTACAGAGCCACTATGGCTACACCTTC,CASSLQSHYGYTF
.,.,TRBV6-4,TRBJ2-3,TGTGCCAGCTCTCGGGAGATGAGTGAGAATACGCAGTATTTT,CASSREMSENTQYF
TRBD1,.,TRBV25-1,TRBJ2-3,TGTGCCAGCAGCAGACAGGGGGCGACCGATACGCAGTATTTT,CASSRQGATDTQYF
TRBD1,.,TRBV2,TRBJ1-2,TGTGCCAGCAGTGCAAGGGGGCGCGGGGATGGCTACACCTTC,CASSARGRGDGYTF
TRBD1,.,TRBV2,TRBJ2-3,TGTGCCAGCAGTGAAGGACAGGGGGAAGATACGCAGTATTTT,CASSEGQGEDTQYF
.,.,TRBV6-5,TRBJ1-1,TGTGCCAGCAGTTACTCTTCCCGCACTGAAGCTTTCTTT,CASSYSSRTEAFF
TRBD1,.,TRBV15,TRBJ1-4,TGTGCCACCAGCACCCCGACAGGGCGAACTAATGAAAAACTGTTTTTT,CATSTPTGRTNEKLFF
.,.,TRBV3-1/TRBV3-2,TRBJ1-6,TGTGCCAGCAGCCACCGGGGAAAAGCTTCACCCCTCCACTTT,CASSHRGKASPLHF
TRBD2,few,TRBV30,TRBJ2-7,TGTGCCTGGAGTGTACGGCTAGCGGGAGAGATCCGGCAGTACTTC,CAWSVRLAGEIRQYF
TRBD2,.,TRBV5-1,TRBJ2-5,TGCGCCAGCAGCTTGGTTAGCGGGAGTGGTGAGACCCAGTACTTC,CASSLVSGSGETQYF
.,.,TRBV3-1/TRBV3-2,TRBJ1-1,TGTGCCAGCAGCCCACTACAGGCCGCTGAAGCTTTCTTT,CASSPLQAAEAFF
TRBD2,.,TRBV2,TRBJ2-1,TGTGCCAGCATTTCGGGACTAACGAGCTACAATGAGCAGTTCTTC,CASISGLTSYNEQFF
.,.,TRBV27,TRBJ1-4,TGTGCCAGCAGTCGTCACAGGGCGGCTAATGAAAAACTGTTTTTT,CASSRHRAANEKLFF
.,.,TRBV5-4,TRBJ1-2,TGTGCCAGCAGCTTGGGCGTTTCGGATCTGGGCGATGGCTACACCTTC,CASSLGVSDLGDGYTF
TRBD1,many,TRBV2,TRBJ2-6,TGTGCCAGGGGACAGGGGGCTGTTTCTGGGGCCAACGTCCTGACTTTC,CARGQGAVSGANVLTF
TRBD2,.,TRBV5-5,TRBJ2-2,TGTGCCAGCAGCTCGGGACTACAGAACACCGGGGAGCTGTTTTTT,CASSSGLQNTGELFF
.,.,TRBV7-7,TRBJ2-5,TGTGCCAGCAGCTTAGCAGCAGGCCTGGTCCAAGAGACCCAGTACTTC,CASSLAAGLVQETQYF
.,.,TRBV28,TRBJ2-2,TGTGCCAGCAGTTATCAGGGGAGATCCACCGGGGAGCTGTTTTTT,CASSYQGRSTGELFF
TRBD2,.,TRBV4-1,TRBJ2-2,TGCGCCAGCAGCCAAGAAGCTAGCGGAAGGAACACCGGGGAGCTGTTTTTT,CASSQEASGRNTGELFF